This is a list of T cell receptor beta chains from one sample in a study of shared clonotypes between healthy human individuals. Sequencing was performed with immunoSEQ multiplex PCR; in TCRdb, only in-frame clones are kept and a portion is missing. The sample has under 600,000 clones, about 79% seen once; the top ten hold around 13%. Source material: PBMCs. The receptors were sampled from a woman between 40 and 55 years old in good health. Some clones in this sample may be carry-over from other donors' samples. The CDR3 runs from the conserved cysteine through the conserved F or W. Fields, in order: J gene, V gene, CDR3 length, clone size, CDR3 protein. Rows may omit the clone size; those that give it use once, few, many or a size class.

TRBJ1-1 TRBV7-9 15 many CASSLEGLGHTEAFF
TRBJ1-3 TRBV15 15 . CATSRDLGKGNTIYF
TRBJ2-2 TRBV6-1 15 . CASSEPGSYVGELFF
TRBJ1-1 TRBV5-4 18 . CASSLVQPPQGWTTEAFF
TRBJ2-5 TRBV5-1 12 few CASSPERETQYF
TRBJ2-7 TRBV9 15 once CASSPRARQSYEQYF
TRBJ2-2 TRBV7-6 14 once CASSPTGGGGELFF
TRBJ2-3 TRBV29-1 16 . CSVKTSGRAMMDTQYF
TRBJ1-2 TRBV19 16 . CASSATGTGEGYGYTF
. TRBV25-1 16 . CASSDPTGTASYEQYF
TRBJ2-1 TRBV9 16 once CASSVEPDRGRHEQFF
TRBJ1-2 TRBV19 15 . CASSTRTGRRYGYTF
TRBJ2-7 TRBV7-3 16 once CASRRLPTFALGEQYF
TRBJ1-3 TRBV11-2 17 once CASSLRSGAASGNTIYF
TRBJ2-2 TRBV11-2 15 . CASSHWGLAAGELFF
TRBJ1-2 TRBV29-1 17 . CSVPDLTGTADNYGYTF
TRBJ2-5 TRBV15 15 . CATRLGGRAAETQYF
TRBJ2-2 TRBV5-1 15 . CASSWQGTNTGELFF
TRBJ1-5 TRBV5-5 16 . CASSFVAQGTNQPQHF
TRBJ2-1 TRBV7-3 15 . CASSPHRGGDNEQFF
TRBJ2-2 TRBV7-9 14 . CASSKEGGTGELFF
TRBJ1-4 TRBV30 15 . CAWSVGLPTNEKLFF
TRBJ1-5 TRBV28 17 . CASSLWAGWGGNQPQHF
TRBJ2-6 TRBV4-2 17 . CASSQELLSSGANVLTF
TRBJ2-7 TRBV28 15 . CASITWTSGRYEQYF
TRBJ2-4 TRBV30 13 many CAWGPGTPDIQYF
TRBJ2-7 TRBV4-1 17 few CASSQDFIWTSAYEQYF
TRBJ2-3 TRBV11-1 15 . CASSLVQGGTDTQYF
TRBJ1-5 TRBV18 15 . CASSSTYSSNQPQHF
TRBJ1-3 TRBV4-2 15 . CASSQDRGSGNTIYF
TRBJ2-4 TRBV18 14 . CASSPLLAKNIQYF
TRBJ2-7 TRBV5-4 16 . CASSRTAGTGSDEQYF
TRBJ2-2 TRBV28 16 . CASSLRGRENTGELFF
TRBJ2-7 TRBV18 15 . CASSPGGRASYEQYF
TRBJ2-3 TRBV6-5 16 . CASSLGAGEGTDTQYF
TRBJ2-5 TRBV5-4 13 once CASSYGQLGEQYF
TRBJ1-5 TRBV7-3 11 . CASSDGGPQHF
TRBJ2-4 TRBV7-9 16 many CASSLGAGLAKNIQYF
TRBJ1-6 TRBV2 14 . CASRPDRVRSPLHF
. TRBV11-3 20 few CASSLGSSGPGGWVRYEQYF
TRBJ1-1 TRBV5-1 15 . CASSLVTPGSTEAFF
TRBJ2-1 TRBV30 11 few CAWSLTGEQFF
TRBJ2-5 TRBV18 15 . CASSPGTSGSETQYF
TRBJ1-3 TRBV10-1 14 few CASSEGTSGNTIYF
TRBJ1-5 TRBV2 13 . CASSVPRDQPQHF
TRBJ2-3 TRBV10-3 16 . CAISGPSDRGADTQYF